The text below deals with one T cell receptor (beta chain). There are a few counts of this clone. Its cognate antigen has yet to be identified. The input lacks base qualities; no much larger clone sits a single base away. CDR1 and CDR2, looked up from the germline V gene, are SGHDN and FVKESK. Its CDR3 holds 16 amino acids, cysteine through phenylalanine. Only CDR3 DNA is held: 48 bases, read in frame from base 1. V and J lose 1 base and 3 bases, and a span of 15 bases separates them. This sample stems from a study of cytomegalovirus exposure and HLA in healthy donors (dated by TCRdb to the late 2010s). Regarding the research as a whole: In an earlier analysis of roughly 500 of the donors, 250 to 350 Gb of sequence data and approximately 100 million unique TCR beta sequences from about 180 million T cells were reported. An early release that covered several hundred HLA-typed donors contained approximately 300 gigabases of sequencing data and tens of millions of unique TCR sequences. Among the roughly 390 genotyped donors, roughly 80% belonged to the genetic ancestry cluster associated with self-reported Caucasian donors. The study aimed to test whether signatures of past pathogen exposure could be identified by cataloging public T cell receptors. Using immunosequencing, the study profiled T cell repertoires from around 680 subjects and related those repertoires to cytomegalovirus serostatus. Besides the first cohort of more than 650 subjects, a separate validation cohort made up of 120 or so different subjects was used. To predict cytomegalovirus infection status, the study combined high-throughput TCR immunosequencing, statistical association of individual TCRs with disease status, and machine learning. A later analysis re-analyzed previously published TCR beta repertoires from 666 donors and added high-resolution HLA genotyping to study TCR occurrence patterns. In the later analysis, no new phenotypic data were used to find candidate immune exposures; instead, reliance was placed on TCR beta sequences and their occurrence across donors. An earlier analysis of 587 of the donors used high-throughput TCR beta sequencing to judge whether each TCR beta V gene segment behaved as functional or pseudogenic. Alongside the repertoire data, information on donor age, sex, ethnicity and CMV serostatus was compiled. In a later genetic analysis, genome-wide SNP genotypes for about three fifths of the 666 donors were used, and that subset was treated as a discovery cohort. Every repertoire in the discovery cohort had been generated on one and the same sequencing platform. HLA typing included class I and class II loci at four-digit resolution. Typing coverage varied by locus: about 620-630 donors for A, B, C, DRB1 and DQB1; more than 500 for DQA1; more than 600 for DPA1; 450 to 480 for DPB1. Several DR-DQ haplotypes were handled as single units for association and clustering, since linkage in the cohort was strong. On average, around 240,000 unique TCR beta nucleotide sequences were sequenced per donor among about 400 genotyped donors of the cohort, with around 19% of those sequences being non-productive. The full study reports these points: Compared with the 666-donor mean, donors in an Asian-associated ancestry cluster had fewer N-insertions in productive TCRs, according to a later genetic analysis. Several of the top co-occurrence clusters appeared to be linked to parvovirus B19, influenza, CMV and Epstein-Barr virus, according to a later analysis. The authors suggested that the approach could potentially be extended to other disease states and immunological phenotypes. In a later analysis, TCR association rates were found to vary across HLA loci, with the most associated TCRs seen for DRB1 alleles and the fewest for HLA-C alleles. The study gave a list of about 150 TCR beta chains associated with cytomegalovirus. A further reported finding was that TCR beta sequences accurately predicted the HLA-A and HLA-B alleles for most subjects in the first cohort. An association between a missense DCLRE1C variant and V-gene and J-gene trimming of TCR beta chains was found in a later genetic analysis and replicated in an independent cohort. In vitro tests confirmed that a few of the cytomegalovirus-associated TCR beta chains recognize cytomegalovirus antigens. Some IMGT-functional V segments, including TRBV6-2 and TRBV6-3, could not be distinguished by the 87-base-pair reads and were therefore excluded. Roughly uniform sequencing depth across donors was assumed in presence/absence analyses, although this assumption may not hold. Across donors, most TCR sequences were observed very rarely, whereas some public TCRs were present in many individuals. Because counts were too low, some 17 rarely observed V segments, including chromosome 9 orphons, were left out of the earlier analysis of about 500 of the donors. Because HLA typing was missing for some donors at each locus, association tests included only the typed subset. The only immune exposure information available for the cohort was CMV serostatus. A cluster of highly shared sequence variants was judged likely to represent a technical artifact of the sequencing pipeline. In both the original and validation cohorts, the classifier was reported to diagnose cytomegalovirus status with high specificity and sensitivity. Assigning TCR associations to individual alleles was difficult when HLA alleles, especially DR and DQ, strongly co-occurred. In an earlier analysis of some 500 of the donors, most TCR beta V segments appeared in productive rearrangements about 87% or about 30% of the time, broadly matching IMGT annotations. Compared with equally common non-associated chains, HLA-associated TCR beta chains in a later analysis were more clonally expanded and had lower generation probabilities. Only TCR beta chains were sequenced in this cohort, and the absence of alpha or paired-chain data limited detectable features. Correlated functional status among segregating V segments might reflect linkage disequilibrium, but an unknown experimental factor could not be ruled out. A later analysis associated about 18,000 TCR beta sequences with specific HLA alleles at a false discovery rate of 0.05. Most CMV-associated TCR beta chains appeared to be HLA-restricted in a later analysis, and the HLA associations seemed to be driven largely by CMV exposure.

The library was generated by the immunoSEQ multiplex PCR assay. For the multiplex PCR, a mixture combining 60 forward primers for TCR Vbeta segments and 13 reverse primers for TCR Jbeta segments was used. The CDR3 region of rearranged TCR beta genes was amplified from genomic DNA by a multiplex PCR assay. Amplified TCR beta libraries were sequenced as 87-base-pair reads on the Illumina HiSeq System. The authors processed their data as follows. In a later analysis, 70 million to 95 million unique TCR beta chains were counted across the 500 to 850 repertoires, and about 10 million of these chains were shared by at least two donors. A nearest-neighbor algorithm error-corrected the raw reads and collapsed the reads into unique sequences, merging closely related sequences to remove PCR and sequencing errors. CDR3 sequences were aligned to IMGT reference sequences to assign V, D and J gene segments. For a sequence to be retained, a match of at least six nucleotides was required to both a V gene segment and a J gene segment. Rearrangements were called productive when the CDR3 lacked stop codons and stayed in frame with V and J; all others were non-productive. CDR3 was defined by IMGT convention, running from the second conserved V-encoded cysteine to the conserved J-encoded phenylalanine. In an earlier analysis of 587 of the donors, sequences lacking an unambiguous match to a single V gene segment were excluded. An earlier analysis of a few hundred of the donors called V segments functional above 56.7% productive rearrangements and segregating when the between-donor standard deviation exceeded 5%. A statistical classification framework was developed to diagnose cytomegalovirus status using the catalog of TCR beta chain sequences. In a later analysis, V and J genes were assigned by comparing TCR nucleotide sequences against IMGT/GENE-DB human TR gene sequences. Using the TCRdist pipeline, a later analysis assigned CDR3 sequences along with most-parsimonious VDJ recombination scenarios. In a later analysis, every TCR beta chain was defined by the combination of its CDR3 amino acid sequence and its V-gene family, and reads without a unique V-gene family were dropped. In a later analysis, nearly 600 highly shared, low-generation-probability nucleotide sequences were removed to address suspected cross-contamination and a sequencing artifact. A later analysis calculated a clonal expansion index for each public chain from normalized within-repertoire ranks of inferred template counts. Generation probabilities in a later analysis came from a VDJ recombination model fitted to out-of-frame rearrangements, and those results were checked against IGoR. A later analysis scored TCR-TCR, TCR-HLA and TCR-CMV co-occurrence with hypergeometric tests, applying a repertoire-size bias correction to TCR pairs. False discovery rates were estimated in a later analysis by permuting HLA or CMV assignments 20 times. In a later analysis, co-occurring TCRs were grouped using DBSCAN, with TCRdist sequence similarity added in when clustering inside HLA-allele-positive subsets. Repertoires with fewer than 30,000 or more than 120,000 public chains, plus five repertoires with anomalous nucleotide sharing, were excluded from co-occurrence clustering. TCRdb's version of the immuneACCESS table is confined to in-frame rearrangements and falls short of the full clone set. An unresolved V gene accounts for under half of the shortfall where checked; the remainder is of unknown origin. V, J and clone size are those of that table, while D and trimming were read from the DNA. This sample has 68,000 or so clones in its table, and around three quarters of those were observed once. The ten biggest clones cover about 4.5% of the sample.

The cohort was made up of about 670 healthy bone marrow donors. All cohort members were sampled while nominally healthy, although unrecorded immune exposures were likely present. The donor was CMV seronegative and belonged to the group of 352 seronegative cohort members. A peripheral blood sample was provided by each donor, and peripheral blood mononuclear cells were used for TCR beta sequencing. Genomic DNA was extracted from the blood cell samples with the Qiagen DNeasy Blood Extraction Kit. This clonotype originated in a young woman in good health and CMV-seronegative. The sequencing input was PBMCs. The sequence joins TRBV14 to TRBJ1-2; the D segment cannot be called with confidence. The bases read TGTGCCAGCAGCCAAGGAGAAGGAGAAGGTTACTATGGCTACACCTTC. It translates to CASSQGEGEGYYGYTF.